The next 27 T cell receptor beta chains were all read from a single sample in a study of post-analysis software for immune sequencing data. Study results and caveats: TRBV5-6, TRBV5-1 and TRBV20-1 were among roughly five TRBV segments more frequent in patients than controls.

Researchers reported that TCR beta cDNA libraries carried unique molecular identifiers. TCRdb re-called the PCR reads with MiXCR, one entry per CDR3 protein. Of 700,000 to 900,000 distinct CDR3 sequences in the sample, more than 45% were seen once. These receptors have no identified antigens. The sequencing input was blood. The receptors come from a girl aged 10 to 17 with multiple sclerosis.

This clonotype showed up just a few times. CDR3 in DNA: TGTGCCAGCAGCTTAAGTGGGACTGGTCGGTCCTACGAGCAGTACTTC. Residues: CASSLSGTGRSYEQYF. This sequence joins TRBV7-9 and TRBJ2-7; a weak D match, TRBD2 (6 bases). The CDR3 loop spans 16 amino acids. Germline CDR1 reads SEHNR; CDR2 reads FQNEAQ (reference sequence). V lost 2 bases and J lost 1, with 15 bases in between.

This clonotype has only one observation. A much more abundant neighbour one base away suggests this may be a read error. V usage is TRBV12-3 or TRBV12-4 and J usage is TRBJ2-1, with D possibly TRBD1 on 7 matching bases. The CDR3 consists of 12 residues. With 6 bases removed from V and 13 bases from J, the gap between germline ends came to 16 bases. The CDR3 nucleotides read TGTGCCAGCAGCCCAGGGGGGCGGACCCAGTTCTTC. Amino acids: CASSPGGRTQFF.

The chain has TRBV19 and TRBJ2-7; TRBD2 is a possible D gene (5 bases). CDR1 and CDR2 from the germline V gene are LNHDA and SQIVND (reference sequence). CDR3 length: 12 amino acids. V gave up 4 bases and J gave up 5 bases, with 9 bases separating them. Here the CDR3 DNA reads TGTGCCAGTAGTACCCTGAGGGACGAGCAGTACTTC. Its translation is CASSTLRDEQYF.

The chain couples TRBV20-1 to TRBJ2-7; TRBD2 matches 9 bases. Per the germline V gene, CDR1 is DFQATT and CDR2 is SNEGSKA (reference sequence). After removal of 2 bases from V and 7 bases from J, the junction contained 12 bases not matched to a gene. The CDR3 length is 15 residues. CDR3 loop: CSARSSGILYNEQYF. In DNA form, the CDR3 reads TGCAGTGCTAGATCTAGCGGGATCCTCTACAATGAGCAGTACTTC.

V is TRBV25-1 and J is TRBJ1-1; D is ambiguous. This CDR3 has 15 residues. The germline CDR1 and CDR2 sequences are MGHDK and SYGVNS. V was cut by 1 base and J by 5 bases, with 14 bases left in between. CDR3 protein: CASSEFSYLETEAFF. The CDR3 region has the DNA TGTGCCAGCAGTGAATTCAGCTACCTGGAGACTGAAGCTTTCTTT.

The chain links TRBV7-3 to TRBJ2-1; the match to TRBD1 covers 7 bases. The V gene's germline CDR1 is SGHTA and CDR2 FQGTGA. The CDR3 loop spans 16 amino acids. V shed 2 bases and J 2 bases; nucleotides not matched to a gene: 6. The CDR3 DNA follows: TGTGCCAGCAGCTTATCCGGGACAGAGCCCTACAATGAGCAGTTCTTC. Residues: CASSLSGTEPYNEQFF.

This clonotype was recorded only once. This chain connects TRBV25-1 to TRBJ2-1; possible D gene TRBD1, 5 bases. The CDR3 length is 15 residues. V gave up 5 bases and J gave up 8 bases, with 19 bases separating them. CDR1 is MGHDK and CDR2 is SYGVNS in the germline V gene. The CDR3 protein is CASSYYRTTTDEQFF. CDR3 bases: TGTGCCAGCAGTTATTACAGGACCACTACAGATGAGCAGTTCTTC.

This clonotype came up a few times. The chain links TRBV6-6 to TRBJ2-1; 13 nucleotides line up with TRBD2. CDR3 length: 17 amino acids. CDR1 MNHNY and CDR2 SVGAGI come from the germline V gene (reference sequence). J was trimmed by 7 bases and V by 4 bases; bases with no gene match: 10. The CDR3: CASSFKRTSGSPNEQFF. In nucleotides, the CDR3 is TGTGCCAGCAGTTTTAAACGGACTAGCGGGAGTCCAAATGAGCAGTTCTTC.

Note on this clonotype: Given a much more abundant clone one base away, this may be a read error. V gene TRBV7-3 combines with J gene TRBJ2-3; 10 nucleotides align to TRBD2. Germline CDR1 is SGHTA and CDR2 is FQGTGA. There are 15 residues in the CDR3. The CDR3 nucleotides are TGTGCCAGCAGTCCAAGGACTAGCGGCACAGATGCGCAGTATTTT. The encoded protein is CASSPRTSGTDAQYF. The entire variable domain, with the rest obtained from reference TRBV7-3 and TRBJ2-3, is as follows: GAGVSQTPSNKVTEKGKYVELRCDPISGHTALYWYRQSLGQGPEFLIYFQGTGAADDSGLPNDRFFAVRPEGSVSTLKIQRTERGDSAVYLCASSPRTSGTDAQYFGPGTRLTVL.

This clonotype was detected many times. A read error may produce the germline difference seen at one junction end. The chain is built from TRBV5-1 and TRBJ1-2; D gene ambiguous. The CDR3 is 13 amino acids. Germline lookup yields CDR1 SGHRS and CDR2 YFSETQ. CDR3 sequence (DNA): TGTGCCAGCAGCTTAGAGGGTTCCTATGGCTACACCTTC. Its translation is CASSLEGSYGYTF.

V usage is TRBV4-1 and J usage is TRBJ2-5, with D possibly TRBD2 on 5 matching bases. V lost 0 bases, J lost 5 bases, and 22 bases lay in between. The germline V gene has CDR1 MGHRA and CDR2 YSYEKL. The CDR3 covers 18 residues. CDR3 DNA: TGCGCCAGCAGCCAAGATAATGCCGGGGTGGGTCTTCGGGAGACCCAGTACTTC. Residues: CASSQDNAGVGLRETQYF.

This chain links TRBV25-1 with TRBJ1-2, with 10 nucleotides matching TRBD1. V gave up 4 bases and J gave up 4 bases; unmatched junction bases: 15. The CDR3 consists of 18 residues. CDR1 MGHDK and CDR2 SYGVNS come from the germline V gene. The CDR3, as DNA: TGTGCCAGCAGTGGGGCGCGCGGGACAGGGGCCCTGATCTATGGCTACACCTTC. Residues: CASSGARGTGALIYGYTF.

The chain uses TRBV15 and TRBJ2-3; 9 positions match TRBD2. J was trimmed by 6 bases and V by 10 bases; bases with no gene match: 5. Germline V gene lookup returns CDR1 LNHNV and CDR2 YYDKDF (reference sequence). CDR3 size: 12 residues. The CDR3 coding sequence is TGTGCCATCGGGACTAGCCGGGATACGCAGTATTTT. Encoded protein: CAIGTSRDTQYF.

V is TRBV6-6 and J is TRBJ1-2, with D unclear. The CDR3 extends over 16 amino acids. V was clipped by 2 bases and J by 1 base, with 14 bases between them. Looked up from germline, CDR1 is MNHNY and CDR2 is SVGAGI (reference sequence). The CDR3 region is CASSYRGPRVNYGYTF. CDR3 sequence (DNA): TGTGCCAGCAGTTACAGAGGGCCCCGGGTTAACTATGGCTACACCTTC.

A single count supports this clonotype. This rearrangement joins TRBV29-1 to TRBJ2-5, with TRBD1 identical over 8 bases. The CDR3 consists of 15 residues. V lost 7 bases and J lost 5; bases outside the gene matches: 15. Germline-derived CDR1 and CDR2 are SQVTM and ANQGSEA. Written as DNA, the CDR3 is TGCAGCGCTGTAAGACAGGGGACGCGTACGGAGACCCAGTACTTC. The encoded protein is CSAVRQGTRTETQYF.

The V and J genes are TRBV30 and TRBJ1-2; D is possibly TRBD1 (5 bases). This CDR3 region has 14 residues. Trimming took 3 bases from V and 3 from J, leaving 14 bases between them. Germline values: CDR1 GTSNPN, CDR2 SVGIG (reference sequence). CDR3 nucleotides: TGTGCCTGGAGGGTAGGGCAGGGCTACTATGGCTACACCTTC. Residues: CAWRVGQGYYGYTF.

The chain combines TRBV7-2 with TRBJ2-7; no clear D gene. V gave up 5 bases and J gave up 0 bases, with 17 bases separating them. The CDR3 has 16 residues. In germline, CDR1 is SGHTA, CDR2 FQGNSA. This CDR3 reads CASSPQTGLSSYEQYF. For the CDR3, the DNA is TGTGCCAGCAGCCCCCAGACGGGCCTGAGCTCCTACGAGCAGTACTTC.

This clonotype showed up just once. CDR3 sequence (DNA): TGTGCCTGGAGTTTTGTGGGATTAGGCTATGGCTACACCTTC. Protein: CAWSFVGLGYGYTF. The chain uses TRBV30 and TRBJ1-2; D ambiguous. The V end was cut by 2 bases, the J end by 4 bases, with 14 bases between. Per germline, CDR1 GTSNPN and CDR2 SVGIG (reference sequence). The CDR3 runs to 14 residues. Variable domain in full (rest from reference TRBV30 and TRBJ1-2): SQTIHQWPATLVQPVGSPLSLECTVEGTSNPNLYWYRQAAGRGLQLLFYSVGIGQISSEVPQNLSASRPQDRQFILSSKKLLLSDSGFYLCAWSFVGLGYGYTFGSGTRLTVV.

V is TRBV4-1 and J is TRBJ2-3, with a weak D call TRBD2 (6 bases). In germline, CDR1 is MGHRA, CDR2 YSYEKL. This CDR3 contains 17 residues. Trimming removed 1 base at V and 0 bases at J, with 14 bases between. The CDR3 spells CASSQGGQGRSTDTQYF. The CDR3, as DNA: TGCGCCAGCAGCCAAGGGGGTCAAGGGAGGAGCACAGATACGCAGTATTTT.

This clonotype has a handful of counts. V usage is TRBV12-3 or TRBV12-4 and J usage is TRBJ2-5, with no clear D. The J call may be wrong; the DNA end is better matched by TRBJ2-7. The CDR3 length is 13 residues. CDR3 sequence: CASSLGRVTEQYF. CDR3 sequence (DNA): TGTGCCAGCAGTTTAGGACGGGTAACCGAGCAGTACTTC.

The chain has TRBV20-1 and TRBJ2-4; TRBD2 matches 12 bases. Germline-derived CDR1 and CDR2 are DFQATT and SNEGSKA (reference sequence). The CDR3 has 16 residues. The CDR3 here is CTTGLAGNVAKNIQYF. The CDR3, as DNA: TGCACCACCGGACTAGCGGGAAACGTAGCCAAAAACATTCAGTACTTC.

This clonotype came up a few times. The rearrangement uses TRBV20-1 and TRBJ1-5; D may be TRBD1 (5 bases). The ends were cut back, 1 base at V and 4 bases at J, with 8 bases in the middle. CDR3 size: 13 residues. CDR1 is DFQATT and CDR2 is SNEGSKA in the germline V gene (reference sequence). This CDR3 reads CSARVQGNQPQHF. For the CDR3, the DNA is TGCAGTGCTAGAGTTCAGGGTAATCAGCCCCAGCATTTT.

The genes are TRBV7-2 and TRBJ2-3; D not certain. Germline CDR1 reads SGHTA; CDR2 reads FQGNSA. This CDR3 is 14 amino acids long. V lost 0 bases to trimming and J lost 1 base, with 5 bases between them. CDR3 amino acids: CASSLAVRTDTQYF. The CDR3 DNA follows: TGTGCCAGCAGCTTAGCAGTCCGCACAGATACGCAGTATTTT.

The chain is built from TRBV20-1 and TRBJ2-3; tentatively, D is TRBD2 (5 bases). Trimming cost V 5 bases and J 2 bases, with 17 bases left between them. Germline V CDR1 and CDR2: DFQATT, SNEGSKA (reference sequence). The CDR3 is 15 amino acids. The CDR3 DNA follows: TGCAGTGCTCCCCACGAGCGGAGCTTCACAGATACGCAGTATTTT. This gives the protein CSAPHERSFTDTQYF.

A few counts support this clonotype. J is TRBJ2-7 and V is TRBV29-1; D not certain. Germline CDR1 and CDR2: SQVTM and ANQGSEA. The CDR3 sequence is 13 residues long. Trimming took off 4 bases at V and 5 bases at J, with 15 bases between the two ends. In nucleotides, the CDR3 is TGCAGCGTTGCAGATTCGATAATAAACGAGCAGTACTTC. Its translation: CSVADSIINEQYF.

The rearrangement uses TRBV14 and TRBJ2-3; 9 bases agree with TRBD2. Trimming cost V 2 bases and J 6 bases; bases outside gene matches: 6. Germline values: CDR1 SGHDN, CDR2 FVKESK. The CDR3 consists of 15 residues. The CDR3 DNA follows: TGTGCCAGCAGCCAAAGCGGGAGGCCCCTTGATACGCAGTATTTT. It encodes CASSQSGRPLDTQYF.

This clonotype occurred a few times. The germline gene is not matched at one end of the junction; a read error may be the cause. This rearrangement joins TRBV7-6 to TRBJ2-5; D is undetermined. CDR3 size: 14 residues. Looked up from germline, CDR1 is SGHVS and CDR2 is FNYEAQ. The CDR3 DNA sequence: TGCGCCAGCAGCCCCGGACGAGGTCAAGAGACCCAGTACTTC. It yields the protein CASSPGRGQETQYF.